The 2 T cell receptor beta chains below all came from one sample that was sequenced in a study of radiotherapy plus CTLA-4 blockade in lung cancer. Sequencing used immunoSEQ multiplex PCR; TCRdb keeps in-frame clones, though not all of them. Among some 46,000 clones listed, about 74% were seen once. Material: peripheral blood, obtained from a patient treated with radiotherapy plus ipilimumab. The receptor source for this set is a human donor with non-small cell lung cancer whose response to radiotherapy plus ipilimumab could not be evaluated.

This clone has a handful of counts. The V and J genes are TRBV2 and TRBJ1-5, with 7 bases aligning to TRBD1. The V segment lost 4 bases and the J segment 0 bases; nucleotides outside the gene matches: 3. The V gene's germline CDR1 is SNHLY and CDR2 FYNNEI. This CDR3 spans 15 amino acids. This CDR3 is CASSVDRDSNQPQHF. Written as DNA, the CDR3 is TGTGCCAGCAGTGTAGACAGGGATAGCAATCAGCCCCAGCATTTT.

The rearrangement uses TRBV7-2 and TRBJ2-3; weak D call: TRBD1 (5 bases). This CDR3 has 14 amino acids. V was clipped by 1 base and J by 6 bases, with 11 bases between them. Germline CDR1 is SGHTA and CDR2 is FQGNSA. In nucleotides, the CDR3 is TGTGCCAGCAGCTTAGTAGCAGGGTCGGATACGCAGTATTTT. Its translation: CASSLVAGSDTQYF.